This T cell receptor beta chain was sequenced during a study of early T cells in non-severe SARS-CoV-2 infection. In the study overall: Chains were unpaired, as sequencing was done on bulk RNA from unsorted whole blood.

Study-wide results and caveats: Comparison of clonotypes with VDJdb favored anti-spike CD8 responses while missing private and CD4 specificities.

The trim removed 7 bases at V and 2 bases at J, leaving 8 bases unmatched. The CDR3 consists of 15 residues. CDR1 and CDR2 (germline): MNHNS, SASEGT. Individual cDNA molecules carried attached unique molecular identifiers. TCRdb called the 5' RACE reads again in MiXCR, with one record for every CDR3 protein. The data hold 65,000 to 75,000 distinct CDR3 sequences, with roughly 10% observed a single time. This clonotype was seen repeatedly, ten times or more. Its target is not known. The sequenced material came from whole blood. The source of this sequence is an adult who was a healthcare worker with PCR-confirmed SARS-CoV-2 infection or an uninfected control (not recorded which). The rearrangement uses TRBV6-1 and TRBJ2-7; 10 nucleotides line up with TRBD1. The CDR3 reads CASKTGTGVTYEQYF. DNA of the CDR3: TGTGCCAGCAAGACTGGGACAGGGGTTACCTACGAGCAGTACTTC.